Sequencing of this TCR beta chain was carried out in a study of neoadjuvant anti-PD-1 for oral cavity cancer. The time point here: after neoadjuvant nivolumab, at surgical resection. Patients had newly diagnosed, untreated stage II-IVA oral cavity squamous cell carcinoma. Sequencing used immunoSEQ multiplex PCR; TCRdb keeps in-frame clones, though not all of them. Of about 42,000 clones in the sample, about three quarters were seen once. The sample in question was PBMCs, obtained after nivolumab (anti-PD-1) treatment. The sequence came from a person between 40 and 85 years old with oral cavity squamous cell carcinoma.

The CDR3 sequence is CASSPPDSFYMNTEAFF. The CDR3 coding sequence is TGTGCCAGCTCACCCCCTGACAGTTTTTACATGAACACTGAAGCTTTCTTT. V usage is TRBV18 and J usage is TRBJ1-1; maybe TRBD1 (5 bases). Germline lookup yields CDR1 KGHSH and CDR2 LQKENI. V shed 3 bases and J shed 0 bases, with 17 bases lying between them. This CDR3 contains 17 residues. Complete variable domain (other parts from reference TRBV18 and TRBJ1-1): NAGVMQNPRHLVRRRGQEARLRCSPMKGHSHVYWYRQLPEEGLKFMVYLQKENIIDESGMPKERFSAEFPKEGPSILRIQQVVRGDSAAYFCASSPPDSFYMNTEAFFGQGTRLTVV.